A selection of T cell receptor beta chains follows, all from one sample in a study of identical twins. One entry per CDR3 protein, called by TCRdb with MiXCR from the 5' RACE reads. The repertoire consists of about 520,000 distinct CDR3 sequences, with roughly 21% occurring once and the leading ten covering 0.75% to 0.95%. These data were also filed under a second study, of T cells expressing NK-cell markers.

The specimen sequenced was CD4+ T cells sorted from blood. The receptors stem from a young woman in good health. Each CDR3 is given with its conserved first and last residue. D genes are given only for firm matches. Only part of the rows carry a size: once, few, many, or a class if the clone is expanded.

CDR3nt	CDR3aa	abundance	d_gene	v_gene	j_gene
TGTGCCAGCAGCCAAGATCTTGGAGGGGGGAGTGACTATGGCTACACCTTC	CASSQDLGGGSDYGYTF	-	-	TRBV3-1	TRBJ1-2
TGTGCCAGCAGTGAAGCGCGAGGAGCTAACTATGGCTACACCTTC	CASSEARGANYGYTF	-	-	TRBV2	TRBJ1-2
TGCAGTGCTAGAGATGGTAAAGCTAAAGAGACCCAGTACTTC	CSARDGKAKETQYF	-	-	TRBV20-1	TRBJ2-5
TGTGCCAGCAGCTTATTATATTTTCGCGGGACCTTTACTTCTACCTACGAGCAGTACTTC	CASSLLYFRGTFTSTYEQYF	-	-	TRBV11-2	TRBJ2-7
TGTGCCTGGAGTAGGACTAGCGGGAAAGGGAATGAGCAGTTCTTC	CAWSRTSGKGNEQFF	few	TRBD2	TRBV30	TRBJ2-1
TGCAGTGGGGGCGGGAGACGGACAGAGACCCAGTACTTC	CSGGGRRTETQYF	-	TRBD2	TRBV20-1	TRBJ2-5
TGTGCCAGCAGCCCAGACGGCCACTCCTACAATGAGCAGTTCTTC	CASSPDGHSYNEQFF	-	-	TRBV9	TRBJ2-1
TGTGCCAGCAGTCCGACTAGCGGGAGCTTCGGAGATACGCAGTATTTT	CASSPTSGSFGDTQYF	-	TRBD2	TRBV12-3/TRBV12-4	TRBJ2-3
TGCGCCAGCAGCTTGGGGGAGTATGTCTACAATGAGCAGTTCTTC	CASSLGEYVYNEQFF	few	-	TRBV5-1	TRBJ2-1
TGCGCCAGCACCGATTCTCGGGGGGCCCAAGAGACCCAGTACTTC	CASTDSRGAQETQYF	-	-	TRBV5-1	TRBJ2-5
TGTGCCATCAGCTACTCTGGAAACACCATATATTTT	CAISYSGNTIYF	few	-	TRBV10-3	TRBJ1-3
TGCGCCAGCAGTTCGGGGGGAGCGACCCAGTACTTC	CASSSGGATQYF	-	TRBD2	TRBV5-1	TRBJ2-5
TGTGCCAGCAGAATCATAGGGGCCAATAATTCACCCCTCCACTTT	CASRIIGANNSPLHF	-	-	TRBV6-1	TRBJ1-6
TGCGCCAGCAGGGCTGACATGAGTGGGATTCAGTACTTC	CASRADMSGIQYF	-	-	TRBV5-1	TRBJ2-4
TGTGCCATCAGGGACAGGGAGGCTACCGGGGAGCTGTTTTTT	CAIRDREATGELFF	few	TRBD1	TRBV10-3	TRBJ2-2
TGTGCCAGCAATCTATTTACAGGGGCGGACGAGCAGTTCTTC	CASNLFTGADEQFF	few	TRBD1	TRBV12-3/TRBV12-4	TRBJ2-1
TGCGCCAGCAGCTTCTCGGCTACTGGTGAGCAGTTCTTC	CASSFSATGEQFF	many	-	TRBV5-1	TRBJ2-1
TGTGCCAGCAGCCAAGGTAGGGGTGTTGAGCAGTTCTTC	CASSQGRGVEQFF	many	-	TRBV3-1	TRBJ2-1
TGTGCCAGCAGCTTGGGGTCGGGGAAGAGCTACGAGCAGTACTTC	CASSLGSGKSYEQYF	-	-	TRBV5-4	TRBJ2-7
TGTGCCAGCAGTTACCAAGGGACAGACAATGAGCAGTTCTTC	CASSYQGTDNEQFF	-	TRBD1	TRBV6-5	TRBJ2-1
TGTGCCAGCAGTTTCCAGGCCTTCTATGGCTACACCTTC	CASSFQAFYGYTF	-	-	TRBV12-3/TRBV12-4	TRBJ1-2
TGTGCCAGCAGCCCCGAGGGCGGGCTTAGGCCCTATGGCTACACCTTC	CASSPEGGLRPYGYTF	few	-	TRBV3-1	TRBJ1-2
TGTGCCAGCAGCGTCCGGGACAGGGAAGGCCTAGCCAAAAACATTCAGTACTTC	CASSVRDREGLAKNIQYF	few	TRBD1	TRBV12-3/TRBV12-4	TRBJ2-4
TGTGCCAGCAGTTTTTGGGACAGGGAAGAGCAGTACTTC	CASSFWDREEQYF	-	TRBD1	TRBV12-3/TRBV12-4	TRBJ2-7
TGCGCCAGCAGCTTGCAGGGGGGTACATACAATGAGCAGTTCTTC	CASSLQGGTYNEQFF	-	-	TRBV5-1	TRBJ2-1
TGCAGTGCTACCGGACGACGGCGGACCTACAATGAGCAGTTCTTC	CSATGRRRTYNEQFF	few	-	TRBV20-1	TRBJ2-1
TGCGCCAGCAGTGACGGTACTCCCCCGGATACGCAGTATTTT	CASSDGTPPDTQYF	-	-	TRBV10-1	TRBJ2-3
TGCGCCAGCAGCTTGGTGGACTCGATATACGAGCAGTACTTC	CASSLVDSIYEQYF	few	-	TRBV5-1	TRBJ2-7
TGTGCCAGCAGCTCCCGGACAGGTACCGGCGTCTACGAGCAGTACTTC	CASSSRTGTGVYEQYF	few	TRBD1	TRBV7-2	TRBJ2-7
TGCGCCAGCAGCTTTCTCCCACCGGGACCTCAAGAGACCCAGTACTTC	CASSFLPPGPQETQYF	few	-	TRBV5-1	TRBJ2-5
TGTGCCAGCAGCCAACGACAGAACACCGGGGAGCTGTTTTTT	CASSQRQNTGELFF	-	-	TRBV3-1	TRBJ2-2
TGCGCCAGCAGCCTGACAGGGGCCCATAGCAATCAGCCCCAGCATTTT	CASSLTGAHSNQPQHF	-	TRBD1	TRBV5-1	TRBJ1-5
TGTGCCATCAGTCTCGGGACAGAGCAGTTCTTC	CAISLGTEQFF	-	-	TRBV10-3	TRBJ2-1
TGTGCCAGCAGCCCAGGCTCAAGGAGGGGAGAGACCCAGTACTTC	CASSPGSRRGETQYF	-	-	TRBV4-2	TRBJ2-5
TGTGCCAGCAGTTACCGGGCGAGGGGGAATTCACCCCTCCACTTT	CASSYRARGNSPLHF	-	-	TRBV6-5	TRBJ1-6
TGTGCCAGCAGTGAGGGGATGAACACCGGGGAGCTGTTTTTT	CASSEGMNTGELFF	-	-	TRBV2	TRBJ2-2
TGTGCCAGCAGCTGGAGGAGCTCCTACAATGAGCAGTTCTTC	CASSWRSSYNEQFF	-	-	TRBV11-2	TRBJ2-1
TGTGCCAGCAGACGCGGACAGGGATCGAGGGACACTGAAGCTTTCTTT	CASRRGQGSRDTEAFF	few	TRBD1	TRBV6-1	TRBJ1-1
TGTGCCAGCAGCTTATCGCAGGGAGGACGGAGGAACACTGAAGCTTTCTTT	CASSLSQGGRRNTEAFF	-	-	TRBV7-2	TRBJ1-1